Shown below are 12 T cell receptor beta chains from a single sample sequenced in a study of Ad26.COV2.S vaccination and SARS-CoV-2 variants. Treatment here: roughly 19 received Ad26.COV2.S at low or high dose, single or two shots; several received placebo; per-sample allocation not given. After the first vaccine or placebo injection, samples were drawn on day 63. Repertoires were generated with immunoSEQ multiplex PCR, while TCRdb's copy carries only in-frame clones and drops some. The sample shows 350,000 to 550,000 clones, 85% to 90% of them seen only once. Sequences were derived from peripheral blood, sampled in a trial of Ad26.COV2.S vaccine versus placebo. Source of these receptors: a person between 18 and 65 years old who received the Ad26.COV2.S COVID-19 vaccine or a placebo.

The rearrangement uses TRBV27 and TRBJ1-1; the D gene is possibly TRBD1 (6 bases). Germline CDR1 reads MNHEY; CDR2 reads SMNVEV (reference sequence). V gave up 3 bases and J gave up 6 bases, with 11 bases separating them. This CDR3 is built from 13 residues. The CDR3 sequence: CASSFRGNAEAFF. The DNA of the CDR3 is TGTGCCAGCAGTTTCAGGGGAAACGCTGAAGCTTTCTTT.

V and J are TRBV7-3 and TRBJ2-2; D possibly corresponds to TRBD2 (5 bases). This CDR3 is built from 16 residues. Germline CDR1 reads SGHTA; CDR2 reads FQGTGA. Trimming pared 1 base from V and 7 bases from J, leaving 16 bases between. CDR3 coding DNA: TGTGCCAGCAGCTTAATTAGGATCCCTGAGGGCGGGGAGCTGTTTTTT. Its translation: CASSLIRIPEGGELFF.

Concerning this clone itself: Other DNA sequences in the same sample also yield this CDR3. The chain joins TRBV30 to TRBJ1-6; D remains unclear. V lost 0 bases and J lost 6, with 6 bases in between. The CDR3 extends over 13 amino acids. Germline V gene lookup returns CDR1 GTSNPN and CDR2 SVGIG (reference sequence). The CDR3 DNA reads TGTGCCTGGAGTGTAGGGATTAATTCACCCCTCCACTTT. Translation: CAWSVGINSPLHF.

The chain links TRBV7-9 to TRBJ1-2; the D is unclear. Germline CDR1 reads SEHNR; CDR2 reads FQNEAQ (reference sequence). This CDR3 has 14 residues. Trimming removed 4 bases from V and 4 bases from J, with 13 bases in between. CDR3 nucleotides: TGTGCCAGCAGCTGGTCTGGAGAGTTCTATGGCTACACCTTC. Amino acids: CASSWSGEFYGYTF.

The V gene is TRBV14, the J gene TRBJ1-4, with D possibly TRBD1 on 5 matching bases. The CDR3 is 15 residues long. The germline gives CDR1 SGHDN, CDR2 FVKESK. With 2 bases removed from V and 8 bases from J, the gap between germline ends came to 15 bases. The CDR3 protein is CASSQTGSLGEKLFF. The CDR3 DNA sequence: TGTGCCAGCAGCCAAACAGGTTCATTAGGGGAAAAACTGTTTTTT. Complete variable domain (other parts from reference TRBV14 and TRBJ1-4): EAGVTQFPSHSVIEKGQTVTLRCDPISGHDNLYWYRRVMGKEIKFLLHFVKESKQDESGMPNNRFLAERTGGTYSTLKVQPAELEDSGVYFCASSQTGSLGEKLFFGSGTQLSVL.

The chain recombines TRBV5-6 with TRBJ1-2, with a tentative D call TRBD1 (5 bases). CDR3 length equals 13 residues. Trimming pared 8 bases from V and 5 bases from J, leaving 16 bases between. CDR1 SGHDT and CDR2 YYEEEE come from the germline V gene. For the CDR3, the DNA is TGTGCCAGTTATCAATCCGGGACGTATGGCTACACCTTC. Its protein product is CASYQSGTYGYTF.

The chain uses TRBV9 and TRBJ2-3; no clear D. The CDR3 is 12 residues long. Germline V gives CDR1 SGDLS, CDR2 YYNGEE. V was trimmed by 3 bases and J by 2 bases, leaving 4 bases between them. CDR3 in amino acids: CASSETTDTQYF. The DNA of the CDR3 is TGTGCCAGCAGCGAAACCACAGATACGCAGTATTTT.

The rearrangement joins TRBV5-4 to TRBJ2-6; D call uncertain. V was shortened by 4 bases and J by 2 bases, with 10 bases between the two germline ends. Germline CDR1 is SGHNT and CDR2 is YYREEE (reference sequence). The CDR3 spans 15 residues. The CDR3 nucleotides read TGTGCCAGCAGCCCCCGATACCCTGGGGCCAACGTCCTGACTTTC. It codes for CASSPRYPGANVLTF.

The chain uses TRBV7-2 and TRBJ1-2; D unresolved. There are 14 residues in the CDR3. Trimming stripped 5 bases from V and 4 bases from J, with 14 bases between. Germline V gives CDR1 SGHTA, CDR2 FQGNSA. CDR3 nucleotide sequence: TGTGCCAGCAGCCCGTACGACAAAGTCTATGGCTACACCTTC. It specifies CASSPYDKVYGYTF.

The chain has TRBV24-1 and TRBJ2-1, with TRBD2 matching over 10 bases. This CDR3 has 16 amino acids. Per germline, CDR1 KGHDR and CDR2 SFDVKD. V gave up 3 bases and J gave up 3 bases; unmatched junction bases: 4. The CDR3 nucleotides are TGTGCCACCAGTGATGTCATAGCGGGGGGCTACAATGAGCAGTTCTTC. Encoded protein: CATSDVIAGGYNEQFF.

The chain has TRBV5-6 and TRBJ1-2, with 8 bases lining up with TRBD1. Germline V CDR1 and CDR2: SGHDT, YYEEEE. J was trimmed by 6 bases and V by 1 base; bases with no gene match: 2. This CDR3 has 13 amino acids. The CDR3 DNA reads TGTGCCAGCAGCTTGCGGACAGGGCATGGCTACACCTTC. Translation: CASSLRTGHGYTF.

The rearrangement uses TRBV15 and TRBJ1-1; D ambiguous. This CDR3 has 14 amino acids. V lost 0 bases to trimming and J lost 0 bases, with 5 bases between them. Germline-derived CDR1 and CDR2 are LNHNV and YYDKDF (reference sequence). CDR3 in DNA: TGTGCCACCAGCAGAGAGCGGGTGAACACTGAAGCTTTCTTT. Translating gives CATSRERVNTEAFF.